This TCR beta chain was recovered during a study of memory CD4+ T cells and cytomegalovirus serostatus. Single viable CD3+CD4+CD8-CD45RO+ cells were sorted as the memory CD4+ T cells. Germline-derived CDR1 and CDR2 are SGHTA and FQGNSA. The CDR3 runs to 16 residues. V was pared by 5 bases and J by 4 bases, with 18 bases between. Measured with immunoSEQ multiplex PCR; TCRdb has only the in-frame clones, and not every one. The sample consists of roughly 84,000 clones, 65% to 85% of them appearing once. This clone was recorded a few times. V is TRBV7-2 and J is TRBJ1-5; perhaps TRBD1 as D (5 bases). Sequenced: memory CD4+ T cells from blood. This sequence was found in an adult in good health and CMV-seronegative. The CDR3 sequence: CASSLRAGDPNQPQHF. DNA for the CDR3: TGTGCCAGCAGCCTCCGGGCTGGGGACCCAAATCAGCCCCAGCATTTT.